The 23 T cell receptor beta chains below come from one sample, sequenced in a study of low-dose radiotherapy and immunotherapy resistance in tumors (dated by TCRdb to between 2022 and 2023). First-strand cDNA was synthesized using Superscript III and a set of TRAV- and TRBV-specific primers, so that both TCRalpha and TCRbeta chains were covered. TCRs were amplified with Phusion for around 20 PCR cycles using a constant-region primer together with the adapter attached to the V primers. TCRdb took the public reads, trimmed them with fastp at Q25, ran MiXCR for clone calling and kept in-frame beta chains. For every CDR3 protein sequence, its rows merge into one entry that carries the most common genes and DNA. The sample table lists over 9,000 distinct CDR3 sequences, roughly two fifths of them with a count of one. The ten largest make up approximately 5% of the sample. These receptors all come from a human donor with advanced metastatic prostate, ovarian, gallbladder or colorectal cancer (not recorded which). This table probably holds off-target reads from a library built for another chain.

The V gene is TRBV12-3 or TRBV12-4, the J gene TRBJ2-2, with D unresolved. This CDR3 is built from 12 residues. Trimming stripped 2 bases from V and 7 bases from J, with 5 bases between. The CDR3 DNA follows: TGTGCCAGCAGTTTAACCGGCGGGGAGCTGTTTTTT. Amino acids: CASSLTGGELFF.

The rearrangement links TRBV28 to TRBJ2-7, with D perhaps matching TRBD1 (6 bases). This CDR3 contains 13 residues. Per germline, CDR1 MDHEN and CDR2 SYDVKM. Trimming removed 5 bases at V and 3 bases at J, with 11 bases between. The CDR3 loop is CASSTTGIYEQYF. The CDR3, as DNA: TGTGCCAGCAGTACGACAGGCATCTACGAGCAGTACTTC.

V and J are TRBV30 and TRBJ1-1; D may be TRBD1 (5 bases). V was shortened by 3 bases and J by 2 bases, with 10 bases between the two germline ends. This CDR3 is 13 amino acids long. In germline, CDR1 is GTSNPN, CDR2 SVGIG (reference sequence). This CDR3 reads CAWRTQGNTEAFF. The CDR3 nucleotides are TGTGCCTGGAGAACTCAGGGTAACACTGAAGCTTTCTTT.

The chain has TRBV6-4 and TRBJ2-2; D uncertain. CDR3 size: 14 residues. Trimming left V 8 bases short and J 0 bases short, with 10 bases between. Germline V lookup: CDR1 MRHNA, CDR2 SNTAGT. DNA for the CDR3: TGTGCCAGCCTGCGAACGACGAACACCGGGGAGCTGTTTTTT. It encodes CASLRTTNTGELFF.

In this sample, this clonotype turned up a few times. The chain links TRBV7-2 to TRBJ2-1; the D gene is possibly TRBD2 (6 bases). Germline V gene lookup returns CDR1 SGHTA and CDR2 FQGNSA. The CDR3 length is 13 residues. V was pared by 5 bases and J by 4 bases, with 9 bases between. As DNA, the CDR3 is TGTGCCAGCAGCCAGGGACTTTACAATGAGCAGTTCTTC. Residues: CASSQGLYNEQFF.

The V call is TRBV5-1, the J call TRBJ2-3; D remains unclear. The CDR3 consists of 13 residues. Germline V lookup: CDR1 SGHRS, CDR2 YFSETQ. The V and J ends lost 4 bases and 4 bases respectively, with 10 bases between them. CDR3 protein: CASSTPRADTQYF. The CDR3 nucleotides read TGCGCCAGCAGCACCCCTAGGGCAGATACGCAGTATTTT.

This clonotype was detected only a few times. The V call is TRBV4-2, the J call TRBJ2-2; 8 positions agree with TRBD2. CDR1 is LGHNA and CDR2 is YNFKEQ in the germline V gene. With V trimmed by 1 base and J by 1 base, 5 bases remained unmatched. The CDR3 is 17 residues long. The CDR3 protein is CASSQVGAGGNTGELFF. CDR3 nucleotide sequence: TGTGCCAGCAGCCAAGTCGGGGCGGGGGGGAACACCGGGGAGCTGTTTTTT.

In regard to this clonotype: A junction boundary mismatches the germline segment, possibly from a read error. J is TRBJ1-2 and V is TRBV27, with D perhaps matching TRBD1 (5 bases). Germline V gene lookup returns CDR1 MNHEY and CDR2 SMNVEV (reference sequence). This CDR3 spans 13 amino acids. The CDR3 DNA sequence: TGTGCCAGCAGTTTGGGACTGAACTATGGCTACGCCTTC. Translating gives CASSLGLNYGYAF.

The gene calls are TRBV6-1 and TRBJ2-1; no definite D call. The length of the CDR3 is 14 residues. The germline CDR1 and CDR2 sequences are MNHNS and SASEGT. Trimming stripped 1 base from V and 9 bases from J, with 13 bases between. CDR3 coding DNA: TGTGCCAGCAGTGAAGGCAGAGGATACGGTGAGCAGTTCTTC. Translation: CASSEGRGYGEQFF.

This clonotype was picked up a small number of times. V usage is TRBV5-1 and J usage is TRBJ1-5, with 9 nucleotides matching TRBD1. V dropped 4 bases and J dropped 3; count of bases not matched to a gene: 5. Germline assignment: CDR1 SGHRS and CDR2 YFSETQ. The CDR3 runs 15 residues. The CDR3 nucleotides are TGCGCCAGCAGCGAACAGGGGGCGGTCAATCAGCCCCAGCATTTT. Protein product: CASSEQGAVNQPQHF.

The gene calls are TRBV30 and TRBJ1-4; D uncertain. V lost 7 bases to trimming and J lost 7 bases, with 16 bases between them. The CDR3 totals 13 residues. Per the germline V gene, CDR1 is GTSNPN and CDR2 is SVGIG (reference sequence). The CDR3 nucleotides read TGTGCCTCCGACCTCTCTCGAGGTGAAAAACTGTTTTTT. This encodes CASDLSRGEKLFF. The entire variable domain, with the rest obtained from reference TRBV30 and TRBJ1-4, is as follows: SQTIHQWPATLVQPVGSPLSLECTVEGTSNPNLYWYRQAAGRGLQLLFYSVGIGQISSEVPQNLSASRPQDRQFILSSKKLLLSDSGFYLCASDLSRGEKLFFGSGTQLSVL.

The chain carries TRBV12-3 or TRBV12-4 and TRBJ2-5; D possibly matches TRBD1 or TRBD2 (5 bases each). The CDR3 covers 13 residues. V lost 7 bases and J lost 1, with 10 bases in between. CDR3 region: CASKGTVQETQYF. The CDR3 nucleotides are TGTGCCAGCAAGGGGACCGTCCAAGAGACCCAGTACTTC.

The chain links TRBV27 to TRBJ2-2; 9 bases match TRBD1. CDR3 size: 14 residues. Germline V CDR1 and CDR2: MNHEY, SMNVEV (reference sequence). Trimming cost V 5 bases and J 8 bases; bases outside gene matches: 6. The CDR3 sequence: CASSQTGGTGELFF. The CDR3 coding sequence is TGTGCCAGCAGTCAGACAGGGGGAACTGGGGAGCTGTTTTTT.

This clonotype came up a few times. CDR3 residues: CASSPPMGQGTNEQFF. In DNA form, the CDR3 reads TGTGCCAGCTCACCACCGATGGGGCAGGGGACTAATGAGCAGTTCTTC. The V gene is TRBV18, the J gene TRBJ2-1; D might be TRBD1 or TRBD2, each matching 6 bases. The V gene lost 0 bases and the J gene lost 7 bases, with 16 bases spanning the gap. Germline lookup yields CDR1 KGHSH and CDR2 LQKENI. The CDR3 loop spans 16 amino acids.

The rearrangement links TRBV12-3 or TRBV12-4 to TRBJ1-1; D gene uncertain. CDR3 size: 14 residues. V lost 4 bases and J 6 bases, leaving 15 bases between the germline ends. CDR3 in DNA: TGTGCCAGCAGTTCCCACCCCCGGGAAGCTGAAGCTTTCTTT. Protein product: CASSSHPREAEAFF.

This clonotype has only a few counts. The chain employs TRBV7-9 and TRBJ1-5; no reliable D call. The CDR3 loop spans 14 amino acids. V was shortened by 2 bases and J by 2 bases, with 7 bases between the two germline ends. Germline V gene sequence: CDR1 SEHNR, CDR2 FQNEAQ (reference sequence). The CDR3 coding sequence is TGTGCCAGCAGCTTAACTGATGGCAATCAGCCCCAGCATTTT. It translates to CASSLTDGNQPQHF.

This clonotype was seen more than once but under ten times. The chain has TRBV20-1 and TRBJ1-2, with 9 bases aligning to TRBD1. This CDR3 comprises 13 residues. Per the germline V gene, CDR1 is DFQATT and CDR2 is SNEGSKA (reference sequence). With V trimmed by 8 bases and J by 7 bases, 11 bases remained unmatched. CDR3 protein: CSPPGQGVVGYTF. The CDR3 nucleotides are TGCAGTCCTCCGGGACAGGGTGTGGTTGGCTACACCTTC.

V is TRBV5-4 and J is TRBJ2-5, with TRBD1 as a possible D gene (5 bases). The CDR3 contains 14 residues. Looked up from germline, CDR1 is SGHNT and CDR2 is YYREEE (reference sequence). The V end lost 0 bases, the J end lost 9 bases, and 15 bases lay between the germline ends. The CDR3 DNA is TGTGCCAGCAGCTTGGGCCAGGGCCGTGGGGCCCAGTACTTC. Translating it yields CASSLGQGRGAQYF.

The V gene is TRBV20-1, the J gene TRBJ2-1, with no clear D. Trimming took 6 bases from V and 0 from J, leaving 12 bases between them. The length of the CDR3 is 14 residues. Per the germline V gene, CDR1 is DFQATT and CDR2 is SNEGSKA (reference sequence). CDR3 residues: CSAKGNSSYNEQFF. For the CDR3, the DNA is TGCAGTGCAAAGGGTAACAGCTCCTACAATGAGCAGTTCTTC.

This clonotype is classed as medium-sized (0.01 to 0.1%). J is TRBJ2-2 and V is TRBV9; TRBD2 matches at 10 bases. With V trimmed by 4 bases and J by 4 bases, 7 bases remained unmatched. Germline V gene lookup returns CDR1 SGDLS and CDR2 YYNGEE. CDR3 length: 16 amino acids. The CDR3 bases are TGTGCCAGCAGCCCCCACGGGACTAGCGCCACCGGGGAGCTGTTTTTT. As protein: CASSPHGTSATGELFF.

The count of this clonotype is one. CDR3 amino acids: CASSSVGGNQPQHF. The CDR3 DNA follows: TGTGCCAGCAGTTCTGTTGGTGGCAATCAGCCCCAGCATTTT. The chain uses TRBV27 and TRBJ1-5; D call uncertain. Germline V CDR1 and CDR2: MNHEY, SMNVEV (reference sequence). Trimming pared 4 bases from V and 2 bases from J, leaving 9 bases between. This CDR3 is built from 14 residues.

This clonotype appeared a few times. V and J are TRBV29-1 and TRBJ2-1, with TRBD2 as a possible D gene (7 bases). The CDR3 has 16 residues. Germline V lookup: CDR1 SQVTM, CDR2 ANQGSEA. V was clipped by 3 bases and J by 0 bases, with 15 bases between them. DNA of the CDR3: TGCAGCGTTGAGATGGGGGGGGCCGGCTCCTACAATGAGCAGTTCTTC. This encodes CSVEMGGAGSYNEQFF.

The chain couples TRBV28 to TRBJ2-7, with TRBD1 matching over 9 bases. CDR3 length: 14 amino acids. Trimming cost V 7 bases and J 1 base; bases outside gene matches: 5. The germline V gene has CDR1 MDHEN and CDR2 SYDVKM. The DNA for the CDR3 is TGTGCCAGCATCCCGGGACAGGGTTCCTACGAGCAGTACTTC. This translates into CASIPGQGSYEQYF.